Listed below are T cell receptor beta chains from one sample, sequenced in a study of blood T cell repertoires in COVID-19. The protocol was immunoSEQ multiplex PCR, while the TCRdb copy is restricted to in-frame clones and leaves out a portion. The table lists some 200,000 clones, about nine tenths of them singletons, with 0.7% to 0.8% in the top ten. The specimen sequenced was peripheral blood. Receptors were obtained from a woman in her sixties or seventies with acute or convalescent COVID-19. CDR3s include the opening cysteine and the closing phenylalanine or tryptophan.

J gene	V gene	CDR3 protein
TRBJ1-4	TRBV11-2	CASSLQGNNEKLFF
TRBJ1-2	TRBV14	CASSQATQGPYGYTF
TRBJ2-5	TRBV3-1/TRBV3-2	CASSQGRGQETQYF
TRBJ1-2	TRBV18	CASSPDSRTDFYGYTF
TRBJ2-5	TRBV6-5	CASRLQGLGEETQYF
TRBJ2-6	TRBV19	CASSSSDRGGSGANVLTF
TRBJ1-1	TRBV6-5	CASRRLDSKFPEAFF
TRBJ1-2	TRBV7-6	CASSLNEGGYGYTF
TRBJ1-3	TRBV5-1	CASRPGTTYSGNTIYF
TRBJ1-5	TRBV27	CASSLVGNQPQHF
TRBJ1-4	TRBV6-4	CASNPPPSNEKLFF
TRBJ1-1	TRBV9	CASSVSPGGNTEAFF
TRBJ2-2	TRBV2	CASSEYGGNTGELFF
TRBJ1-5	TRBV7-2	CASSPGTFQPQHF
TRBJ2-2	TRBV19	CASGEGPGELFF
TRBJ2-7	TRBV21-1	CASSSRGDEQYF
TRBJ2-3	TRBV28	CASRPDRQAGPTDTQYF
TRBJ1-1	TRBV4-1	CASSLDRGRVFF
TRBJ1-1	TRBV6-5	CASSYLQGADTEAFF
TRBJ2-7	TRBV5-1	CASSFDPGQGRYEQYF
TRBJ2-1	TRBV29-1	CSVFQLSGRADEQFF
TRBJ2-3	TRBV10-2	CASRAWDSGGTDTQYF
TRBJ2-7	TRBV7-9	CASSLAVGQRAYEQYF
TRBJ2-7	TRBV24-1	CATAARGLRDEQYF
TRBJ1-2	TRBV5-4	CASSLRQGAGYTF
TRBJ1-2	TRBV7-9	CASSWTAANYGYTF
TRBJ2-7	TRBV5-1	CASSPAQGAGEQYF
TRBJ1-4	TRBV7-6	CASSELQFNEKLFF
TRBJ2-1	TRBV6-5	CASNSYPQRYNEQFF
TRBJ2-3	TRBV10-2	CASSRQGNGLGDTQYF
TRBJ1-2	TRBV2	CASSEEGVHYGYTF
TRBJ1-2	TRBV5-1	CASSIDGLEDTF
TRBJ2-5	TRBV5-4	CASSQLAGEETQYF
TRBJ2-3	TRBV27	CAAAVGLRSTDTQYF
TRBJ1-1	TRBV5-4	CASSLVGAKEAFF
TRBJ2-7	TRBV5-1	CASSPGQGAYEQYF
TRBJ2-3	TRBV7-6	CASGRGSNADTQYF
TRBJ2-3	TRBV14	CASSPLSTDTQYF
TRBJ1-5	TRBV7-2	CASSSPHNQPQHF
TRBJ1-5	TRBV2	CASSGGGRSSNQPQHF
TRBJ2-3	TRBV7-8	CASSSAVRTSGKRDTQYF
TRBJ1-1	TRBV4-1	CASSQDVGGNTEAFF
TRBJ2-1	TRBV7-6	CASSFTRDSYNEQFF
TRBJ2-3	TRBV2	CARGASGGAGTDTQYF
TRBJ2-2	TRBV27	CASSFGLAGAVGELFF
TRBJ1-4	TRBV5-1	CASSLDDRTTNEKLFF
TRBJ2-1	TRBV7-6	CASSYPRTSGSHEQFF
TRBJ2-1	TRBV29-1	CSTAGFGYNEQFF
TRBJ1-5	TRBV5-4	CASSQGPGGPQHF
TRBJ1-6	TRBV7-9	CASSLGLGQDNSPLHF
TRBJ2-7	TRBV7-8	CASSLAGRQGYEQYF
TRBJ2-1	TRBV19	CASSRASSYNEQFF
TRBJ1-1	TRBV18	CASSPFLQGNTEAFF